What follows are 14 T cell receptor beta chains derived from one specimen sequenced in a study of CD8+ T cells in alopecia areata. The authors extracted RNA and reverse transcribed it into cDNA as the sequencing template. TCRdb's copy holds only in-frame clones and misses some; the assay was immunoSEQ multiplex PCR. The profile shows approximately 30,000 clones, less than 70% of them singletons. Sequenced sample: NKG2D-high CD8+ T cells sorted from blood. The receptors derive from a human donor with alopecia areata.

In its sample, this clone was seen a few times. The chain employs TRBV19 and TRBJ2-3; the D is unclear. The germline gives CDR1 LNHDA, CDR2 SQIVND (reference sequence). The CDR3 has 14 amino acids. The germline V and J ends were trimmed by 3 bases and 4 bases, with 11 bases remaining between them. The CDR3 is CASSMLHQADTQYF. The CDR3 DNA reads TGTGCCAGTAGTATGCTGCACCAGGCAGATACGCAGTATTTT.

This clone occurred a few times. CDR3 in amino acids: CADPVGEVYEQYF. In nucleotides, the CDR3 is TGTGCAGACCCAGTGGGAGAGGTCTACGAGCAGTACTTC. V is TRBV6-5 and J is TRBJ2-7, with D perhaps matching TRBD2 (5 bases). Per germline, CDR1 MNHEY and CDR2 SVGAGI. The CDR3 is made up of 13 amino acids.

V and J are TRBV27 and TRBJ2-5, with D maybe TRBD2 (5 bases). The CDR3 extends over 13 amino acids. Between the trimmed V and J ends, which lost 7 bases and 2 bases, there was a span of 11 bases. Germline values: CDR1 MNHEY, CDR2 SMNVEV (reference sequence). The CDR3 sequence: CASKKRLQETQYF. The CDR3 nucleotides are TGTGCCAGCAAGAAGCGGCTTCAAGAGACCCAGTACTTC.

This chain connects TRBV10-2 to TRBJ2-5; no clear D. The CDR3 runs to 13 residues. The germline CDR1 and CDR2 sequences are WSHSY and SAAADI. Trimming removed 4 bases from V and 6 bases from J, with 12 bases in between. CDR3 in amino acids: CASSAFDWKTQYF. The DNA for the CDR3 is TGCGCCAGCAGTGCCTTCGACTGGAAGACCCAGTACTTC.

This chain uses TRBV7-9 with TRBJ1-4, with D hard to call. CDR3 size: 15 residues. Trimming stripped 1 base from V and 8 bases from J, with 14 bases between. Germline V lookup: CDR1 SEHNR, CDR2 FQNEAQ (reference sequence). In nucleotides, the CDR3 is TGTGCCAGCAGCTTAGTGGCAGGTCGAGGAGAAAAACTGTTTTTT. Residues: CASSLVAGRGEKLFF.

In its sample, this clone was seen a few times. V is TRBV2 and J is TRBJ2-2; no reliable D call. This CDR3 contains 13 residues. V was clipped by 5 bases and J by 3 bases, with 7 bases between them. Germline values: CDR1 SNHLY, CDR2 FYNNEI. Written as DNA, the CDR3 is TGTGCCAGCAGTCCCCCCGACACCGGGGAGCTGTTTTTT. As protein: CASSPPDTGELFF. The whole variable domain, remainder taken from reference TRBV2 and TRBJ2-2, is EPEVTQTPSHQVTQMGQEVILRCVPISNHLYFYWYRQILGQKVEFLVSFYNNEISEKSEIFDDQFSVERPDGSNFTLKIRSTKLEDSAMYFCASSPPDTGELFFGEGSRLTVL.

This chain joins TRBV5-6 and TRBJ2-7; D is uncertain. Germline V gene sequence: CDR1 SGHDT, CDR2 YYEEEE. This CDR3 has 14 residues. V gave up 3 bases and J gave up 4 bases, with 14 bases separating them. CDR3 DNA: TGTGCCAGCAGCTGGGTGGGTGCAGTTTACGAGCAGTACTTC. As protein: CASSWVGAVYEQYF.

The V and J genes are TRBV7-9 and TRBJ2-1; 8 bases match TRBD2. Germline V gene lookup returns CDR1 SEHNR and CDR2 FQNEAQ (reference sequence). V was clipped by 5 bases and J by 4 bases; unmatched bases: 13. The CDR3 runs to 17 residues. This CDR3 is CASSHPALAGTYNEQFF. In nucleotides, the CDR3 is TGTGCCAGCAGCCACCCTGCCCTAGCGGGTACTTACAATGAGCAGTTCTTC.

The rearrangement uses TRBV28 and TRBJ2-7, with D perhaps matching TRBD2 (5 bases). In germline, CDR1 is MDHEN, CDR2 SYDVKM. The CDR3 extends over 12 amino acids. V was shortened by 7 bases and J by 3 bases, with 10 bases between the two germline ends. CDR3: CASMRRGYEQYF. In DNA, the CDR3 is TGTGCCAGCATGCGACGGGGCTACGAGCAGTACTTC.

A note on this clone: Its ends do not fully match the called genes, so a read error is possible. This sample also contains other DNA sequences that code for the same CDR3. The V and J genes are TRBV28 and TRBJ1-1; D is unresolved. CDR1 MDHEN and CDR2 SYDVKM come from the germline V gene. CDR3 length: 17 amino acids. The CDR3 region has the DNA TGTGCCAGCAGCCCCCCGTCCAGACCGCTTCTGAACACTGAAGCCTTCTTT. Amino acids: CASSPPSRPLLNTEAFF.

This clone was seen a few times. This chain joins TRBV27 and TRBJ1-1; D uncertain. Trimming shortened V by 5 bases and J by 5 bases, and 12 bases separated the two germline ends. The CDR3 loop spans 13 amino acids. Germline V gene data show CDR1 as MNHEY and CDR2 as SMNVEV (reference sequence). This CDR3 is CASSPWTGTEAFF. CDR3 nucleotide sequence: TGTGCCAGCAGTCCCTGGACGGGGACTGAAGCTTTCTTT.

The V gene is TRBV28, the J gene TRBJ1-4; 7 nucleotides agree with TRBD1. This CDR3 has 15 residues. V lost 6 bases, J lost 4 bases, and 8 bases stayed unmatched. From germline, CDR1 is MDHEN and CDR2 SYDVKM. In nucleotides, the CDR3 is TGTGCCAGCAGGACTCCGGGACAGCTTAATGAAAAACTGTTTTTT. Its translation is CASRTPGQLNEKLFF.

The V gene is TRBV29-1, the J gene TRBJ1-2, with 7 bases aligning to TRBD1. The CDR3 spans 11 residues. With V trimmed by 7 bases and J by 4 bases, 3 bases remained unmatched. Germline values: CDR1 SQVTM, CDR2 ANQGSEA. For the CDR3, the DNA is TGCAGCGGACAGGGCGTCTATGGCTACACCTTC. This translates into CSGQGVYGYTF.

This clone was seen a few times. This chain connects TRBV4-1 to TRBJ2-2, with 10 bases that match TRBD1. CDR1 and CDR2 from the germline V gene are MGHRA and YSYEKL. Trimming at V came to 0 bases and at J to 5 bases, leaving 3 bases not matched to a gene. The CDR3 spans 16 residues. This CDR3 is CASSQDWDRGTGELFF. As DNA, the CDR3 is TGCGCCAGCAGCCAAGATTGGGACAGGGGAACCGGGGAGCTGTTTTTT.